What follows are 32 T cell receptor beta chains derived from one specimen sequenced in a study of shared clonotypes between healthy human individuals. Assay used: immunoSEQ multiplex PCR; TCRdb lists only in-frame clones, some missing. The sample has a few million clones, roughly 92% seen once. The sequenced material came from naive CD4+ T cells sorted from blood. Sample subset: CD45RA+ positively selected. The receptors originated from a man between 18 and 29 years old in good health.

V is TRBV18 and J is TRBJ1-3, with D uncertain. There are 15 residues in the CDR3. V lost 6 bases, J lost 0 bases, and 12 bases lay in between. CDR1 and CDR2 from the germline V gene are KGHSH and LQKENI. CDR3 sequence reads: CASSPVLSSGNTIYF. For the CDR3, the DNA is TGTGCCAGCTCGCCAGTGCTCAGCTCTGGAAACACCATATATTTT.

This rearrangement joins TRBV5-6 to TRBJ2-7, with D possibly being TRBD1 (6 bases). Trimming removed 5 bases at V and 6 bases at J, with 18 bases between. Germline V gene sequence: CDR1 SGHDT, CDR2 YYEEEE. CDR3 length equals 14 residues. The chain's CDR3 is CASRRTFGGLEQYF. In nucleotides, the CDR3 is TGTGCCAGCAGACGGACGTTTGGGGGCCTCGAGCAGTACTTC.

The J gene is TRBJ2-2, the V gene TRBV9; TRBD1 might be the D (5 bases). Trimming removed 1 base from V and 8 bases from J, with 12 bases in between. CDR1 SGDLS and CDR2 YYNGEE come from the germline V gene. This CDR3 has 14 amino acids. CDR3 region: CASSVSQGVGELFF. The DNA for the CDR3 is TGTGCCAGCAGCGTAAGTCAGGGCGTTGGGGAGCTGTTTTTT.

This chain uses TRBV5-1 with TRBJ2-3; possibly TRBD2 for D (6 bases). V was cut by 4 bases and J by 2 bases, with 20 bases left in between. CDR1 and CDR2 from the germline V gene are SGHRS and YFSETQ. This CDR3 region has 17 residues. The CDR3 region has the DNA TGCGCCAGCAGCCCTAGCCCCCCGGACTACTCCACAGATACGCAGTATTTT. Translation gives CASSPSPPDYSTDTQYF.

V gene TRBV5-1 combines with J gene TRBJ2-5; D is ambiguous. Germline CDR1 reads SGHRS; CDR2 reads YFSETQ. Deletions cut 7 bases from V and 2 bases from J, with 15 bases between. CDR3 length: 14 residues. The CDR3 is CASSLSSWQETQYF. DNA for the CDR3: TGCGCCAGCTCCCTTTCGTCGTGGCAAGAGACCCAGTACTTC.

The chain has TRBV6-6 and TRBJ1-5; no firm D call. Trimming removed 4 bases at V and 4 bases at J, with 14 bases between. Germline V gene data show CDR1 as MNHNY and CDR2 as SVGAGI (reference sequence). The CDR3 totals 15 residues. CDR3: CASSSGPLPNQPQHF. The CDR3, as DNA: TGTGCCAGCAGTTCTGGACCGCTGCCAAATCAGCCCCAGCATTTT.

This clone was seen once. Other DNA sequences in the sample encode the same CDR3. The J gene is TRBJ1-1, the V gene TRBV7-8; D is unclear. Trimming took off 0 bases at V and 0 bases at J, with 5 bases between the two ends. The CDR3 consists of 14 residues. Germline-derived CDR1 and CDR2 are SGHVS and FQNEAQ. CDR3 in DNA: TGTGCCAGCAGCTTAGCGCTAGTGAACACTGAAGCTTTCTTT. This encodes CASSLALVNTEAFF.

The chain joins TRBV28 to TRBJ1-3, with D hard to call. Germline CDR1 and CDR2: MDHEN and SYDVKM. The CDR3 has 16 residues. The V and J ends lost 6 bases and 4 bases respectively, with 19 bases between them. DNA for the CDR3: TGTGCCAGCAGGAAAGACACGCCAATGGGGGGAAACACCATATATTTT. As protein: CASRKDTPMGGNTIYF.

This rearrangement joins TRBV19 to TRBJ1-2, with D unclear. The CDR3 consists of 15 residues. In germline, CDR1 is LNHDA, CDR2 SQIVND (reference sequence). V gave up 5 bases and J gave up 0 bases, with 13 bases separating them. CDR3 in amino acids: CASSDPGKANYGYTF. The CDR3 nucleotides are TGTGCCAGTAGTGACCCCGGGAAAGCTAACTATGGCTACACCTTC.

With respect to this clone: The junction and the germline gene differ at one end; a read error may be behind it. V and J are TRBV6-1 and TRBJ2-7, with 7 bases aligning to TRBD1. The CDR3 length is 17 residues. In germline, CDR1 is MNHNS, CDR2 SASEGT. CDR3 sequence: CAISDQGETLGSYEQYF. The CDR3 DNA follows: TGTGCCATCAGTGACCAGGGGGAAACTCTCGGGTCCTACGAGCAGTACTTC.

The chain links TRBV10-3 to TRBJ2-5, with a possible D match to TRBD2 (6 bases). Germline-derived CDR1 and CDR2 are ENHRY and SYGVKD. Trimming shortened V by 6 bases and J by 5 bases, and 16 bases separated the two germline ends. This CDR3 has 14 residues. The DNA for the CDR3 is TGTGCCATCAGCCCGGGACTCAAGGCGGAGACCCAGTACTTC. Translating it yields CAISPGLKAETQYF.

The rearrangement joins TRBV21-1 to TRBJ1-4. TRBV21-1 is labeled a pseudogene. The CDR3 is 15 residues long. CDR3 residues: CASSASLATNEKLFF. CDR3 DNA sequence: TGTGCCAGCAGCGCCTCTCTCGCAACTAATGAAAAACTGTTTTTT.

The chain combines TRBV20-1 with TRBJ2-1; possibly TRBD1 for D (5 bases). From germline, CDR1 is DFQATT and CDR2 SNEGSKA (reference sequence). CDR3 length: 11 residues. V gave up 6 bases and J gave up 10 bases, with 13 bases separating them. The CDR3 here is CSAPTGGEQFF. The DNA of the CDR3 is TGCAGTGCGCCCACAGGTGGGGAGCAGTTCTTC.

The CDR3 region is CASSLGSVYNEQFF. DNA of the CDR3: TGTGCCAGTAGTCTGGGTTCGGTTTACAATGAGCAGTTCTTC. The chain links TRBV19 to TRBJ2-1; no definite D call. The CDR3 totals 14 residues. Germline values: CDR1 LNHDA, CDR2 SQIVND (reference sequence). Trimming pared 5 bases from V and 4 bases from J, leaving 12 bases between.

The rearrangement uses TRBV11-2 and TRBJ1-4; TRBD1 matches at 7 bases. With V trimmed by 5 bases and J by 4 bases, 7 bases remained unmatched. The CDR3 covers 15 residues. CDR1 SGHAT and CDR2 FQNNGV come from the germline V gene. The DNA for the CDR3 is TGTGCCAGCAGCGGACAGGAGTGGAGTAATGAAAAACTGTTTTTT. Translated, it gives CASSGQEWSNEKLFF.

V gene TRBV10-3 combines with J gene TRBJ1-4, with a weak D call TRBD1 (5 bases). With 2 bases removed from V and 6 bases from J, the gap between germline ends came to 10 bases. In germline, CDR1 is ENHRY, CDR2 SYGVKD. The CDR3 covers 14 residues. CDR3 sequence (DNA): TGTGCCATCAGTGAGGGACAAACGCATGAAAAACTGTTTTTT. This sequence encodes CAISEGQTHEKLFF.

The V call is TRBV2, the J call TRBJ1-1; a weak D match, TRBD1 (6 bases). With 6 bases removed from V and 0 bases from J, the gap between germline ends came to 11 bases. The CDR3 contains 14 residues. Germline-derived CDR1 and CDR2 are SNHLY and FYNNEI. CDR3 amino acids: CASSRTDMNTEAFF. The CDR3, as DNA: TGTGCCAGCAGCAGGACAGATATGAACACTGAAGCTTTCTTT.

This chain connects TRBV28 to TRBJ1-5, with TRBD1 identical over 7 bases. After removal of 7 bases from V and 8 bases from J, the junction contained 8 bases not matched to a gene. Germline CDR1 and CDR2: MDHEN and SYDVKM. This CDR3 has 13 amino acids. In DNA, the CDR3 is TGTGCCAGCACCGGGACAGCCAGGGAGCCCCAGCATTTT. Translation gives CASTGTAREPQHF.

The chain links TRBV5-1 to TRBJ2-7; D call uncertain. The germline V gene has CDR1 SGHRS and CDR2 YFSETQ. This CDR3 is 13 amino acids long. V lost 7 bases and J 1 base, leaving 12 bases between the germline ends. The CDR3 DNA follows: TGCGCCAGCTCCACGGTTGGGTCCTACGAGCAGTACTTC. It translates to CASSTVGSYEQYF.

This clone came up once. This chain links TRBV5-1 with TRBJ1-1; maybe TRBD1 (6 bases). Germline CDR1 reads SGHRS; CDR2 reads YFSETQ. The CDR3 consists of 15 residues. With 0 bases removed from V and 1 base from J, the gap between germline ends came to 10 bases. DNA for the CDR3: TGCGCCAGCAGCTTGGACTCAGGGGCGAACACTGAAGCTTTCTTT. Translating gives CASSLDSGANTEAFF.

The V call is TRBV7-9, the J call TRBJ1-1, with D possibly being TRBD1 (5 bases). This CDR3 is 14 amino acids long. The germline V and J ends were trimmed by 5 bases and 1 base, with 11 bases remaining between them. CDR1 SEHNR and CDR2 FQNEAQ come from the germline V gene (reference sequence). This CDR3 is CASSPDTQNTEAFF. Here the CDR3 DNA reads TGTGCCAGCAGCCCGGACACTCAGAACACTGAAGCTTTCTTT.

This sequence joins TRBV5-6 and TRBJ2-5, with D possibly being TRBD1 or TRBD2 (5 bases each). CDR1 and CDR2 (germline): SGHDT, YYEEEE. The CDR3 covers 17 residues. The V end lost 0 bases, the J end lost 5 bases, and 20 bases lay between the germline ends. The CDR3 nucleotides are TGTGCCAGCAGCTTGGTTCGTTTCAAGGGGACCTCGGAGACCCAGTACTTC. Protein sequence: CASSLVRFKGTSETQYF. Drawing the rest from reference TRBV5-6 and TRBJ2-5, the complete variable domain is DAGVTQSPTHLIKTRGQQVTLRCSPKSGHDTVSWYQQALGQGPQFIFQYYEEEERQRGNFPDRFSGHQFPNYSSELNVNALLLGDSALYLCASSLVRFKGTSETQYFGPGTRLLVL.

As to this clone: The same CDR3 is also encoded by other DNA sequences in this sample. This rearrangement joins TRBV2 to TRBJ2-3; no reliable D call. CDR3 size: 14 residues. V lost 3 bases to trimming and J lost 0 bases, with 7 bases between them. CDR1 and CDR2 (germline): SNHLY, FYNNEI. Here the CDR3 reads CASSEGGSTDTQYF. The CDR3 nucleotides are TGTGCCAGCAGTGAGGGTGGGAGCACAGATACGCAGTATTTT.

J is TRBJ2-5 and V is TRBV4-3, with TRBD1 matching 7 bases. The CDR3 contains 16 residues. CDR1 LGHNA and CDR2 YSLEER come from the germline V gene. V lost 3 bases and J lost 1; bases outside the gene matches: 8. In nucleotides, the CDR3 is TGCGCCAGCAGCCAGGGGGACAGACTCCTCCAAGAGACCCAGTACTTC. Translated: CASSQGDRLLQETQYF.

The CDR3 protein is CSIRDRDSHWEGQFF. The CDR3 nucleotides are TGCAGCATAAGAGATCGGGACTCACATTGGGAGGGGCAGTTCTTC. V and J are TRBV29-1 and TRBJ2-1, with 7 bases matching TRBD2. Germline CDR1 SQVTM, CDR2 ANQGSEA. This CDR3 spans 15 amino acids. V was pared by 8 bases and J by 12 bases, with 22 bases of the junction left unmatched.

The rearrangement links TRBV5-4 to TRBJ2-1; 8 bases align to TRBD2. With 6 bases clipped from V and 1 base from J, the junction kept 9 bases outside the gene matches. The CDR3 length is 16 residues. In germline, CDR1 is SGHNT, CDR2 YYREEE (reference sequence). The CDR3 loop reads CASTTGGLGSYNEQFF. The CDR3 DNA reads TGTGCCAGCACCACCGGGGGACTAGGTTCCTACAATGAGCAGTTCTTC.

The rearrangement links TRBV15 to TRBJ1-3; D call uncertain. Trimming shortened V by 0 bases and J by 4 bases, and 10 bases separated the two germline ends. The CDR3 length is 15 residues. Germline CDR1 is LNHNV and CDR2 is YYDKDF (reference sequence). The CDR3 DNA is TGTGCCACCAGCAGAGATGTGGGGTCGGGAAACACCATATATTTT. Its translation is CATSRDVGSGNTIYF.

V is TRBV6-5 and J is TRBJ1-6, with a weak D call TRBD1 (5 bases). This CDR3 is built from 15 residues. CDR1 and CDR2 from the germline V gene are MNHEY and SVGAGI. The V gene lost 3 bases and the J gene lost 7 bases, with 13 bases spanning the gap. The CDR3 here is CASSYAGAPNSPLHF. CDR3 nucleotide sequence: TGTGCCAGCAGTTATGCCGGGGCCCCCAATTCACCCCTCCACTTT.

Of note for this clone: In the same sample, other DNA sequences code for this CDR3. This chain links TRBV18 with TRBJ2-3; D possibly corresponds to TRBD2 (6 bases). Germline assignment: CDR1 KGHSH and CDR2 LQKENI. This CDR3 contains 15 residues. V lost 6 bases and J lost 0, with 13 bases in between. In DNA form, the CDR3 reads TGTGCCAGCTCGCGGGATTTAACTAGCACAGATACGCAGTATTTT. Translating it yields CASSRDLTSTDTQYF.

The chain couples TRBV4-3 to TRBJ2-4; possibly TRBD1 for D (6 bases). V shed 0 bases and J shed 3 bases, with 18 bases lying between them. CDR3 length: 18 residues. Germline CDR1 reads LGHNA; CDR2 reads YSLEER. In nucleotides, the CDR3 is TGCGCCAGCAGCCAAGATCTTCCCGGACAGATAAACAAAAACATTCAGTACTTC. This gives the protein CASSQDLPGQINKNIQYF.

The chain is built from TRBV5-1 and TRBJ1-1, with D perhaps TRBD1 (6 bases). V was cut by 7 bases and J by 1 base, with 20 bases left in between. Per germline, CDR1 SGHRS and CDR2 YFSETQ. This CDR3 is 16 amino acids long. In DNA form, the CDR3 reads TGCGCCAGCGGGAGGACAGCCTTAACCCCGAACACTGAAGCTTTCTTT. Residues: CASGRTALTPNTEAFF.

Points on this clone: Additional DNA sequences in this sample encode the identical CDR3. The V and J genes are TRBV5-1 and TRBJ2-3, with 10 bases that match TRBD2. V gave up 3 bases and J gave up 0 bases; unmatched junction bases: 4. CDR3 length: 16 amino acids. From germline, CDR1 is SGHRS and CDR2 YFSETQ. CDR3 coding DNA: TGCGCCAGCAGCTATAGCGGGGGGCCGAGCACAGATACGCAGTATTTT. The encoded protein is CASSYSGGPSTDTQYF.